This record concerns one T cell receptor (beta chain) sequence. No cognate antigen has been identified for it. No qualities accompany the bases; no much larger clone lies one base away. In total, around 600 healthy bone marrow donors made up the cohort. Cohort members were all nominally healthy when sampled, although unrecorded immune exposures were likely present. The donor was CMV seronegative and belonged to the group of 352 seronegative cohort members. A peripheral blood sample was provided by each donor, and peripheral blood mononuclear cells were used for TCR beta sequencing. The Qiagen DNeasy Blood Extraction Kit was used to extract genomic DNA from the blood cell samples. The receptor library was made with the immunoSEQ multiplex PCR assay. For the multiplex PCR, a mixture combining 60 forward primers for TCR Vbeta segments and 13 reverse primers for TCR Jbeta segments was used. A multiplex PCR assay on genomic DNA amplified the CDR3 region of rearranged TCR beta genes. On the Illumina HiSeq System, the amplified TCR beta libraries were sequenced as 87-base-pair reads. On the authors' methods: Across the 500 to 750 repertoires, a later analysis counted tens of millions of unique TCR beta chains, roughly 11 million of which were shared by at least two donors. A nearest-neighbor algorithm error-corrected the raw reads and collapsed the reads into unique sequences, merging closely related sequences to remove PCR and sequencing errors. Alignment of CDR3 sequences to IMGT reference sequences was used to assign V, D and J gene segments. For a sequence to be retained, at least a six-nucleotide match to both a V gene segment and a J gene segment was required. A rearrangement counted as productive if the CDR3 had no stop codons and remained in frame with V and J, and every other rearrangement counted as non-productive. CDR3 was defined by IMGT convention, running from the second conserved V-encoded cysteine to the conserved J-encoded phenylalanine. Sequences without an unambiguous match to a single V gene segment were excluded from the earlier analysis of almost 600 of the donors. In an earlier analysis of a few hundred of the donors, V segments were called functional above 56.7% productive rearrangements and were called segregating when the between-donor standard deviation exceeded 5%. A statistical classification framework was built to diagnose cytomegalovirus status from the catalog of TCR beta chain sequences. In a later analysis, TCR nucleotide sequences were compared against IMGT/GENE-DB human TR gene sequences so that V and J genes could be assigned. Using the TCRdist pipeline, a later analysis assigned CDR3 sequences along with most-parsimonious VDJ recombination scenarios. In a later analysis, each TCR beta chain was defined by its CDR3 amino acid sequence together with its V-gene family, and reads without a unique V-gene family were excluded. To address suspected cross-contamination and a sequencing artifact, a later analysis removed some 620 highly shared, low-generation-probability nucleotide sequences. For each public chain, a later analysis derived a clonal expansion index from normalized ranks of inferred template counts within each repertoire. In a later analysis, generation probabilities were computed using a VDJ recombination model fitted to out-of-frame rearrangements, and the results were checked against IGoR. A later analysis scored TCR-TCR, TCR-HLA and TCR-CMV co-occurrence with hypergeometric tests, applying a repertoire-size bias correction to TCR pairs. A later analysis estimated false discovery rates by permuting HLA or CMV assignments 20 times. In a later analysis, co-occurring TCRs were grouped using DBSCAN, with TCRdist sequence similarity added in when clustering inside HLA-allele-positive subsets. Repertoires with fewer than 30,000 or more than 120,000 public chains were left out of co-occurrence clustering, as were a few repertoires with anomalous nucleotide sharing. Sourced from immuneACCESS, this table was stored by TCRdb with only in-frame sequences that have V and J called. A share of the clones is absent; for the studies checked, an unresolved V gene accounts for under half, and the remainder has no known explanation. D and trimming were read from the DNA, whereas the V and J calls and clone size are those reported in that table. The sample yields roughly 110,000 clones; 60% to 80% were counted once. The ten largest clones capture about 2.3% of the sample.

This sample stems from a study of cytomegalovirus exposure and HLA in healthy donors (dated by TCRdb to about 2017). For the study in its entirety: According to an earlier analysis of 550 to 700 of the donors, about 170 million T cells yielded roughly 110 million unique TCR beta sequences and 250 to 350 Gb of sequence data. The study aimed to test whether cataloging public T cell receptors could reveal signatures of past pathogen exposure. Across 398 genotyped donors of the cohort, an average of roughly 200,000 unique TCR beta nucleotide sequences per donor were sequenced, and roughly a sixth of those sequences were non-productive. Genome-wide SNP genotypes for about 65% of the roughly 670 donors were used in a later genetic analysis, which treated that subset as a discovery cohort. Using immunosequencing, the study profiled T cell repertoires from about 620 subjects and related those repertoires to cytomegalovirus serostatus. In an earlier analysis of several hundred of the donors, high-throughput TCR beta sequencing was used to judge whether each TCR beta V gene segment behaved as functional or pseudogenic. In addition to the first cohort of 650 to 800 subjects, a separate validation cohort of 120 different subjects was used. In the later analysis, no new phenotypic data were used to find candidate immune exposures; instead, reliance was placed on TCR beta sequences and their occurrence across donors. High-throughput TCR immunosequencing, statistical association of individual TCRs with disease status, and machine learning were combined to predict cytomegalovirus infection status. The number of typed donors differed by locus: roughly 620-630 for A, B, C, DRB1 and DQB1; roughly 510 for DQA1; approximately 610 for DPA1; and some 430 for DPB1. Alongside the repertoire data, information on donor age, sex, ethnicity and CMV serostatus was compiled. Four to six DR-DQ haplotypes were handled as single units for association and clustering because linkage in the cohort was strong. The genetic ancestry cluster associated with self-reported Caucasian donors included 65% to 90% of the approximately 400 genotyped donors. An early release that covered more than 550 HLA-typed donors contained around 300 gigabases of sequencing data and 70 million to 100 million unique TCR sequences. All discovery cohort repertoires had been generated using a single sequencing platform. Both class I and class II loci were covered by HLA typing, at four-digit resolution. A later analysis re-analyzed previously published TCR beta repertoires from approximately 700 donors and added high-resolution HLA genotyping to study TCR occurrence patterns.

Overall study outcomes, separate from this receptor: A later analysis associated 15,000 or so TCR beta sequences with specific HLA alleles at a false discovery rate of 0.05. This cohort had only TCR beta chains sequenced, and the lack of alpha or paired-chain data limited which features could be detected. The presence/absence analyses assumed that sequencing depth was roughly uniform across donors, and that assumption may not be true. It was suggested by the authors that the approach could potentially be generalized to other disease states and immunological phenotypes. The classifier was reported to diagnose cytomegalovirus status with high specificity and sensitivity in both the original cohort and the validation cohort. An earlier analysis of some 590 of the donors showed that most TCR beta V segments appeared in productive rearrangements either about 87% or about 30% of the time, which broadly matched IMGT annotations. In a later analysis, the rate of TCR association differed among HLA loci, with DRB1 alleles having the most associated TCRs and HLA-C alleles having the fewest. The only immune exposure information available for the cohort was CMV serostatus. According to a later analysis, most CMV-associated TCR beta chains appeared to be HLA-restricted, and the HLA associations seemed to be driven largely by CMV exposure. Linkage disequilibrium might explain the correlated functional status among segregating V segments, but an unknown experimental factor could not be excluded. A further reported finding was that TCR beta sequences accurately predicted the HLA-A and HLA-B alleles for most subjects in the first cohort. A total of about 180 TCR beta chains were listed by the study as associated with cytomegalovirus. Compared with the roughly 710-donor mean, donors in an Asian-associated ancestry cluster had fewer N-insertions in productive TCRs, according to a later genetic analysis. The earlier analysis of 450 to 700 of the donors excluded some 15 rarely observed V segments, including chromosome 9 orphons, because counts were too low. Because HLA typing was unavailable for some donors at each locus, only the typed subset was used in association tests. The sequencing pipeline was judged likely to have produced a cluster of highly shared sequence variants as a technical artifact. Assigning TCR associations to individual alleles was difficult when HLA alleles, especially DR and DQ, strongly co-occurred. A later genetic analysis associated a missense DCLRE1C variant with V-gene and J-gene trimming of TCR beta chains, and an independent cohort replicated the association. Compared with equally common non-associated chains, HLA-associated TCR beta chains in a later analysis were more clonally expanded and had lower generation probabilities. In vitro tests confirmed that three of the cytomegalovirus-associated TCR beta chains recognize cytomegalovirus antigens. Most TCR sequences were seen in very few donors, while some public TCRs were found in many individuals. According to a later analysis, parvovirus B19, influenza, CMV and Epstein-Barr virus appeared linked to several top co-occurrence clusters.

This sequence was found in a man aged 18 to 29 in good health and CMV-seronegative. The sample was PBMCs.

The DNA sequence is TGTGCCAGCAGTTTATCGGCTGGGGCGGGAAGTGGTAGCACCGGGGAGCTGTTTTTT. Translated, this is CASSLSAGAGSGSTGELFF. The rearranged chain carries TRBV27 and TRBJ2-2; possibly the D gene is TRBD2, per 6 matching bases. V is clipped by 0 bases and J by 4 bases, and the sequence between their germline boundaries is 21 bases long. The germline V gene (reference sequence) specifies MNHEY as CDR1 and SMNVEV as CDR2. Including cysteine and phenylalanine, the CDR3 has 19 amino acids. Only the CDR3 DNA stays, 57 bases, in frame from base 1.